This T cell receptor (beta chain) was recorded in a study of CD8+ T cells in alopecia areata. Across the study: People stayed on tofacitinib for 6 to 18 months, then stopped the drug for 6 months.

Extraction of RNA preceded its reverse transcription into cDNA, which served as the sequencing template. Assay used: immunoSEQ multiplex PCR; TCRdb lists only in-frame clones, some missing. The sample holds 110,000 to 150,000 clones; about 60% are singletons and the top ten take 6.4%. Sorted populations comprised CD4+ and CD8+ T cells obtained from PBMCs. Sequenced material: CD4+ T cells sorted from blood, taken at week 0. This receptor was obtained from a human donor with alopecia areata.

The CDR3 loop is CASSLPAPETQYF. CDR3 bases: TGTGCCAGCAGCTTGCCGGCCCCCGAGACCCAGTACTTC. The rearrangement joins TRBV7-2 to TRBJ2-5, with unresolved D. The CDR3 covers 13 residues. The V end lost 3 bases, the J end lost 5 bases, and 10 bases lay between the germline ends. CDR1 and CDR2 (germline): SGHTA, FQGNSA. Full variable domain (remainder filled in from reference TRBV7-2 and TRBJ2-5): GAGVSQSPSNKVTEKGKDVELRCDPISGHTALYWYRQSLGQGLEFLIYFQGNSAPDKSGLPSDRFSAERTGGSVSTLTIQRTQQEDSAVYLCASSLPAPETQYFGPGTRLLVL.